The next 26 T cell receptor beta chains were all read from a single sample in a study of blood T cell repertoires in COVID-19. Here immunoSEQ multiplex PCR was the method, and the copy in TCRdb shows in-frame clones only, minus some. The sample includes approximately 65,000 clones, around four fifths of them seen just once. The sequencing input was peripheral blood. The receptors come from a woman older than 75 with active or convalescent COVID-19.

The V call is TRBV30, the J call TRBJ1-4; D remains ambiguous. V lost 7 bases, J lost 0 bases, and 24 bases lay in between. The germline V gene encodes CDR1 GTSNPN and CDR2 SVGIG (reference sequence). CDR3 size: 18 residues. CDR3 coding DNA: TGTGCCTTGGAAGGTGGCCAGGCGCCCGTTGCAACTAATGAAAAACTGTTTTTT. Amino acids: CALEGGQAPVATNEKLFF.

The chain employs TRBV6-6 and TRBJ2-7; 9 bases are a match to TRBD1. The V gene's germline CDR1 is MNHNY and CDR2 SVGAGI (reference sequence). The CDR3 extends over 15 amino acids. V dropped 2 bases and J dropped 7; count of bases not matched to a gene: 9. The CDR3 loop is CASSYQQQGAGEQYF. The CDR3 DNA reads TGTGCCAGCAGTTACCAACAACAGGGGGCGGGTGAGCAGTACTTC.

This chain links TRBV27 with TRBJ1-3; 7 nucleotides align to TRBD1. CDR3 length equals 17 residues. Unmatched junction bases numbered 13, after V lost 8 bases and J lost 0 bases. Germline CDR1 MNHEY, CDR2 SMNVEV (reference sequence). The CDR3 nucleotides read TGTGCCAGCGGCCGGGTAGGGGGCCTAACCTCTGGAAACACCATATATTTT. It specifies CASGRVGGLTSGNTIYF.

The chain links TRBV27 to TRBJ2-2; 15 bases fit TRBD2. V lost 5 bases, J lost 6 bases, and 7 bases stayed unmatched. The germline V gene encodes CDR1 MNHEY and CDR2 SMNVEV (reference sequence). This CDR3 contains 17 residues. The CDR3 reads CASSIGLAGGLSGELFF. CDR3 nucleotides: TGTGCCAGCAGTATAGGACTAGCGGGGGGGCTGTCCGGGGAGCTGTTTTTT.

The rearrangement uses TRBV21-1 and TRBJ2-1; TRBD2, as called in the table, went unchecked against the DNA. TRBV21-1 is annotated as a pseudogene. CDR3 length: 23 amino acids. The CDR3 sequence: CASSKAEKRPRPLCWMAYNEQFF. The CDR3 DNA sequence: TGTGCCAGCAGCAAAGCGGAGAAGAGACCCAGACCGTTGTGCTGGATGGCCTACAATGAGCAGTTCTTC.

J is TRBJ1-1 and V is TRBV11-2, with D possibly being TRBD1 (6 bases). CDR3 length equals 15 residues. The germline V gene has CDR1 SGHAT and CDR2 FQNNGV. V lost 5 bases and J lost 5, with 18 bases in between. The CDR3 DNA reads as TGTGCCAGCAGCCCCAGGGGAATTGGAAGGACTGAAGCTTTCTTT. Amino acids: CASSPRGIGRTEAFF.

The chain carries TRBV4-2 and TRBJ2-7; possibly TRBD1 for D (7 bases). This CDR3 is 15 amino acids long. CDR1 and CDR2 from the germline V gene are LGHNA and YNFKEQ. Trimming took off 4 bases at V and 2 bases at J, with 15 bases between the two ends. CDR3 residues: CASSRGTEETYEQYF. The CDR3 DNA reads TGTGCCAGCAGCCGCGGGACAGAGGAGACCTACGAGCAGTACTTC.

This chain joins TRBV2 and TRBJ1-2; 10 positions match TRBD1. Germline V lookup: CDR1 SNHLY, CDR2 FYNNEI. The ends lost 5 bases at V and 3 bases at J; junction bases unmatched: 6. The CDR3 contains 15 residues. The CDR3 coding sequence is TGTGCCAGCAGTCGACAGGGGGCTTGGGACTATGGCTACACCTTC. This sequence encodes CASSRQGAWDYGYTF.

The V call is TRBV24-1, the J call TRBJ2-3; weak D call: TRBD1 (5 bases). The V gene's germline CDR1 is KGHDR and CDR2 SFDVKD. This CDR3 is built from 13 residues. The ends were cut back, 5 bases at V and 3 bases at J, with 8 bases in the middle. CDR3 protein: CATSASGTDTQYF. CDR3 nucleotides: TGTGCCACCAGTGCCTCAGGGACAGATACGCAGTATTTT.

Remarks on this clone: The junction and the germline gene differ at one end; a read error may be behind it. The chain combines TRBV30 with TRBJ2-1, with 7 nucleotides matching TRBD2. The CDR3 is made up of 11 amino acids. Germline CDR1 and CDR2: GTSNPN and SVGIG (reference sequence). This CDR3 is CAFSYGEGWVF. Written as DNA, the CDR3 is TGTGCCTTCTCCTACGGGGAGGGATGGGTCTTC.

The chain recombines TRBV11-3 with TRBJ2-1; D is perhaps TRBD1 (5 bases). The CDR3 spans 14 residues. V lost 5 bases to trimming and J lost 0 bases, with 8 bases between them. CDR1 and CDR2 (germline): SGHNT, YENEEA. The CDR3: CASSGASSYNEQFF. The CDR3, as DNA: TGTGCCAGCAGCGGGGCTAGCTCCTACAATGAGCAGTTCTTC.

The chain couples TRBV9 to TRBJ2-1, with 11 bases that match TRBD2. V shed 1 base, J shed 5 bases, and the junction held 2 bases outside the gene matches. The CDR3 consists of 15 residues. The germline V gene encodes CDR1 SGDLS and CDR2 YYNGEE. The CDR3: CASSVLAGGHNEQFF. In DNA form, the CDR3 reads TGTGCCAGCAGCGTACTAGCGGGGGGTCACAATGAGCAGTTCTTC.

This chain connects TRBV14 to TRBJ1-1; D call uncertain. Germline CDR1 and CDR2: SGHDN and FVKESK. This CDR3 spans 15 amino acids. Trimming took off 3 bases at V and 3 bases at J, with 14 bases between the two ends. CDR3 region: CASSQAAFGYTEAFF. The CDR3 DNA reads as TGTGCCAGCAGCCAGGCGGCCTTCGGGTACACTGAAGCTTTCTTT.

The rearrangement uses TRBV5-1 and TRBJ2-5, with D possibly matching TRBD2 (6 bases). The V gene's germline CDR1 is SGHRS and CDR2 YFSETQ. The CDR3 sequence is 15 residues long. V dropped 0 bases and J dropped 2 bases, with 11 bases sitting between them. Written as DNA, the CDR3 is TGCGCCAGCAGCTTGGACGTGGGAGGTCAAGAGACCCAGTACTTC. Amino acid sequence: CASSLDVGGQETQYF.

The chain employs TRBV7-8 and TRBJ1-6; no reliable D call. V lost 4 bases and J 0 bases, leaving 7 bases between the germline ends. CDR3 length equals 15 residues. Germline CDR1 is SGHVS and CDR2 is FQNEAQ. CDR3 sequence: CASSSLSSYNSPLHF. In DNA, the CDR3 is TGTGCCAGCAGCTCCCTGAGCTCCTATAATTCACCCCTCCACTTT.

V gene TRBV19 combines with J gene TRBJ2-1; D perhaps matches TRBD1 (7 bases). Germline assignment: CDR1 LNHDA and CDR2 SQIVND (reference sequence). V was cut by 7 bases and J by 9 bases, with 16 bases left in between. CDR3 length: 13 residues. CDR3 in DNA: TGTGCCAGTATTGGCCAGGGGGGAACTGAGCAGTTCTTC. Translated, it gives CASIGQGGTEQFF.

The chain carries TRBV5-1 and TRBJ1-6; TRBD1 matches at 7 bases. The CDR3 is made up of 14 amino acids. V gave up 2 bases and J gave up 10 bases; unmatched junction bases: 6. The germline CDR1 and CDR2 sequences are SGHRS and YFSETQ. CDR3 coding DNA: TGCGCCAGCAGCTTCGACAGGGAAAGCTCACCCCTCCACTTT. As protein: CASSFDRESSPLHF.

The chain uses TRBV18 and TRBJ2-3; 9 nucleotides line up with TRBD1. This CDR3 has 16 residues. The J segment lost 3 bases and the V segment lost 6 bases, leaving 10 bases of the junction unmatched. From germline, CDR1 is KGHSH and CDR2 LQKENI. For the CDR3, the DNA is TGTGCCAGCTCCCTCTCCCTACAGGGGGCAACAGATACGCAGTATTTT. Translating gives CASSLSLQGATDTQYF.

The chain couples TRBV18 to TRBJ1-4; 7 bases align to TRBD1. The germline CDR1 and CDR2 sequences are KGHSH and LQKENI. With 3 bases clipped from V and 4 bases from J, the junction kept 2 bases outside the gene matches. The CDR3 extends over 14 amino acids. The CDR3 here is CASSPGQLNEKLFF. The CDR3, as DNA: TGTGCCAGCTCACCGGGACAGCTTAATGAAAAACTGTTTTTT.

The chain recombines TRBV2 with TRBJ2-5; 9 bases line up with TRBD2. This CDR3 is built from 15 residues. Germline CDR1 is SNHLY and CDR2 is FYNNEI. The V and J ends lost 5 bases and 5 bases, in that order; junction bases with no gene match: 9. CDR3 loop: CASSYSGGRRETQYF. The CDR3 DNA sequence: TGTGCCAGCAGTTATAGCGGGGGACGGCGGGAGACCCAGTACTTC.

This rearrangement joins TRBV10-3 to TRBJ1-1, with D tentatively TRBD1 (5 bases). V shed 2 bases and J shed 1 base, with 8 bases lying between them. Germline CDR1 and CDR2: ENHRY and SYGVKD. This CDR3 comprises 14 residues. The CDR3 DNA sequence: TGTGCCATCAGTGAGGGCAGGGCGAACACTGAAGCTTTCTTT. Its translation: CAISEGRANTEAFF.

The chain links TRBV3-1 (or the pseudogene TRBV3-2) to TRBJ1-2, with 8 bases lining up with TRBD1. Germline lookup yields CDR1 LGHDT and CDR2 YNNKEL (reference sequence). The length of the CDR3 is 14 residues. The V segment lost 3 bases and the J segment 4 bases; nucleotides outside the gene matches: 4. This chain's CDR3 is CASSQGQALYGYTF. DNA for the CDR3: TGTGCCAGCAGCCAGGGACAGGCCCTCTATGGCTACACCTTC.

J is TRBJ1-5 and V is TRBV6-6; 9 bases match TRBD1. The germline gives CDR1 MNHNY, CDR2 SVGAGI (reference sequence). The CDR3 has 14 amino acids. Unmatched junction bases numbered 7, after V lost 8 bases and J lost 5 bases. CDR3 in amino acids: CASCMTGGYQPQHF. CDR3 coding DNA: TGTGCCAGCTGCATGACAGGGGGTTATCAGCCCCAGCATTTT.

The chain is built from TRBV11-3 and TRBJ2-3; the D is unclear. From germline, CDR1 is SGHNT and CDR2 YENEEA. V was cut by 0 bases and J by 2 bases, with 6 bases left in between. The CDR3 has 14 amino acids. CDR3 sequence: CASSLEQNTDTQYF. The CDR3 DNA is TGTGCCAGCAGCTTAGAGCAGAACACAGATACGCAGTATTTT.

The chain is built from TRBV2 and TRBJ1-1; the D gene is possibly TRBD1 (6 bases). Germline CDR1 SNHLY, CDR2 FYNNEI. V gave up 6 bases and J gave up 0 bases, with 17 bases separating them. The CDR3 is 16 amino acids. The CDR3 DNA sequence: TGTGCCAGCAGCGATGCCCTGGGGGCGTTGAACACTGAAGCTTTCTTT. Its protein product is CASSDALGALNTEAFF. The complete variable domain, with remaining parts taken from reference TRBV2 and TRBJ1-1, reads EPEVTQTPSHQVTQMGQEVILRCVPISNHLYFYWYRQILGQKVEFLVSFYNNEISEKSEIFDDQFSVERPDGSNFTLKIRSTKLEDSAMYFCASSDALGALNTEAFFGQGTRLTVV.

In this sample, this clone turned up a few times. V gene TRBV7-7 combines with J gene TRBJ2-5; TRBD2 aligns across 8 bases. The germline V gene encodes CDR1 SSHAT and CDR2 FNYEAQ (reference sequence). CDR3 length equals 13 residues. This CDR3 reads CASGEGGRETQYF. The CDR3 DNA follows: TGTGCTAGCGGGGAGGGGGGTCGCGAGACCCAGTACTTC. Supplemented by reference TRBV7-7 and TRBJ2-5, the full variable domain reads GAGVSQSPRYKVTKRGQDVTLRCDPISSHATLYWYQQALGQGPEFLTYFNYEAQPDKSGLPSDRFSAERPEGSISTLTIQRTEQRDSAMYRCASGEGGRETQYFGPGTRLLVL.